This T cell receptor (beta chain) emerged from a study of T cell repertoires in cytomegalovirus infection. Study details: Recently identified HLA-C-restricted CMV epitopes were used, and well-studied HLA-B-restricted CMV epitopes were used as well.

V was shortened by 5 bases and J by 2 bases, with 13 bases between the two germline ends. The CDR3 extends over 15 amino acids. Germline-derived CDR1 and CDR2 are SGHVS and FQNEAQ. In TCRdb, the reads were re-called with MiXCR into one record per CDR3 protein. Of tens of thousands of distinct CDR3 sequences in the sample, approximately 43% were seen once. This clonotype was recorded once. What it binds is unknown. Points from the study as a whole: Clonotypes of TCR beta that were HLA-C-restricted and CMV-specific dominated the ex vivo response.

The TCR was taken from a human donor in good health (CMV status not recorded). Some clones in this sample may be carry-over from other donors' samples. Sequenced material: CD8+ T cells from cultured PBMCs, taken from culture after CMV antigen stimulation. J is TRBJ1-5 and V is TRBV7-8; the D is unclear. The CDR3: CASSPRASGNQPQHF. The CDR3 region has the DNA TGTGCCAGCAGCCCGAGGGCGAGCGGCAATCAGCCCCAGCATTTT.